Listed below are T cell receptor beta chains from one sample, sequenced in a study of Ad26.COV2.S vaccination and SARS-CoV-2 variants. Sequencing was performed with immunoSEQ multiplex PCR; in TCRdb, only in-frame clones are kept and a portion is missing. The sample shows about 330,000 clones, almost 90% of them seen only once. The specimen was peripheral blood, collected in a trial of Ad26.COV2.S vaccine versus placebo. The receptors were gathered from a person aged 18-60 years who received the Ad26.COV2.S COVID-19 vaccine or a placebo. CDR3s include the opening cysteine and the closing phenylalanine or tryptophan. Each record gives: V gene, clone size, J gene, CDR3 protein. A clone size is listed for some rows: how often the clone was seen (once, few, many), or a class if it is expanded.

TRBV4-3,.,TRBJ2-1,CASSQEDGLAGVGPTYNEQFF
TRBV7-3,.,TRBJ2-5,CASSSRREETQYF
TRBV30,few,TRBJ2-1,CAWSEGSSYNEQFF
TRBV3-1/TRBV3-2,once,TRBJ2-2,CASSQYSRATTGELFF
TRBV20-1,.,TRBJ1-1,CSASAQTYTEAFF
TRBV3-1/TRBV3-2,.,TRBJ1-2,CASSPRVFYGYTF
TRBV6-4,.,TRBJ2-3,CASSDSRDSSTDTQYF
TRBV6-5,.,TRBJ1-1,CASSYSWTLNTEAFF
TRBV7-9,.,TRBJ2-3,CASSLGGGRSGTDTQYF
TRBV6-5,.,TRBJ1-6,CATRAGGTRSPLHF
TRBV15,.,TRBJ2-7,CATSRDPVIVGQEQYF
TRBV7-8,.,TRBJ2-1,CASSFRPETRYNEQFF
TRBV7-9,.,TRBJ2-7,CASSLVEESYEQYF
TRBV7-7,.,TRBJ2-2,CASSPGTGETGELFF
TRBV12-3/TRBV12-4,.,TRBJ2-1,CASSFMGGDEQFF
TRBV11-2,.,TRBJ2-3,CASSPRDRTDTQYF
TRBV5-1,.,TRBJ2-7,CASSLAYGESSYEQYF
TRBV4-1,once,TRBJ2-1,CASSQEGARYNEQFF
TRBV6-2/TRBV6-3,.,TRBJ1-2,CASSATGAGYTF
TRBV25-1,.,TRBJ1-2,CASSDTNYGYTF
TRBV18,few,TRBJ2-7,CASSRQGSYEQYF
TRBV28,.,TRBJ2-1,CASRPDWSVSYNEQFF
TRBV10-3,.,TRBJ1-2,CAISRDSDFNYGYTF
TRBV28,.,TRBJ1-2,CASSLWMGGPTNYGYTF
TRBV10-3,.,TRBJ1-2,CATRDSNPNYGYTF
TRBV30,.,TRBJ1-2,CAWNLGGYTF
TRBV4-3,.,TRBJ2-1,CASSQGRGAYNEQFF
TRBV6-5,.,TRBJ1-1,CASSYGGASTEAFF
TRBV29-1,.,TRBJ1-1,CSVGRGTGPEAFF
TRBV28,.,TRBJ1-5,CASSLQTGVVNQPQHF
TRBV3-1/TRBV3-2,.,TRBJ1-3,CASSQDGSSGNTIYF
TRBV7-8,.,TRBJ2-1,CASSLGRRGEQFF
TRBV7-8,.,TRBJ2-2,CASSLGQGITLAGELFF
TRBV19,.,TRBJ1-6,CASSMTGENSPLHF
TRBV7-9,.,TRBJ1-2,CASSPPGDSYGYTF
TRBV25-1,.,TRBJ1-1,CASTKGGNTEAFF
TRBV21-1,.,TRBJ2-2,CARHNYRRLDTGELFF
TRBV11-3,.,TRBJ1-1,CATWGGQPNTEAFF
TRBV30,.,TRBJ1-2,CAWSSGTYYGYTF
TRBV5-1,few,TRBJ1-6,CASSTGLAPLHF
TRBV10-3,.,TRBJ1-1,CAISERAGGTEAFF
TRBV5-1,few,TRBJ2-5,CASYPGRGSQETQYF
TRBV7-2,.,TRBJ1-6,CASSLDSQYNSPLHF
TRBV5-4,.,TRBJ2-3,CASSPGTDTQYF
TRBV11-2,.,TRBJ2-1,CASRSVGTRLKWQFF
TRBV6-4,once,TRBJ1-6,CASSDLLGGPLHF